Below are 23 T cell receptor beta chains sequenced from a single sample in a study of shared clonotypes between healthy human individuals. Profiled with immunoSEQ multiplex PCR; TCRdb holds only in-frame clones, not every one. This table has hundreds of thousands of clones, more than 70% appearing once. Sequencing was performed on memory CD4+ T cells sorted from blood. The subset was: CD45RA-negative fraction. The origin of the receptors is a woman aged 30 to 39 in good health.

On this clone itself: A much larger clone lies a single base off, so this may be a read error. Other DNA sequences in the same sample also yield this CDR3. The J gene is TRBJ1-5, the V gene TRBV28; D remains unclear. The ends were cut back, 2 bases at V and 2 bases at J, with 1 base in the middle. The CDR3 totals 12 residues. Looked up from germline, CDR1 is MDHEN and CDR2 is SYDVKM. CDR3 region: CASSLRNQPQHF. The DNA for the CDR3 is TGTGCCAGCAGTTTACGCAATCAGCCCCAGCATTTT.

The chain uses TRBV25-1 and TRBJ2-5; no definite D call. Trimming left V 1 base short and J 3 bases short, with 9 bases between. CDR1 is MGHDK and CDR2 is SYGVNS in the germline V gene. CDR3 length equals 14 residues. DNA of the CDR3: TGTGCCAGCAGTGAATGGACCCGGGAAGAGACCCAGTACTTC. Translation: CASSEWTREETQYF.

This clone appeared a single time. J is TRBJ2-2 and V is TRBV5-4; D assignment may be TRBD1 or TRBD2 (5 bases each). Trimming removed 1 base at V and 7 bases at J, with 8 bases between. Germline V gene lookup returns CDR1 SGHNT and CDR2 YYREEE (reference sequence). This CDR3 contains 13 residues. The CDR3 nucleotides are TGTGCCAGCAGCTTGTGGGGGATCGGGGAGCTGTTTTTT. This gives the protein CASSLWGIGELFF.

This chain connects TRBV19 to TRBJ1-1; D may be TRBD1 (5 bases). Trimming took off 6 bases at V and 5 bases at J, with 13 bases between the two ends. This CDR3 spans 13 amino acids. Per germline, CDR1 LNHDA and CDR2 SQIVND (reference sequence). CDR3 nucleotides: TGTGCCAGTAGCCTGGGGGGGTTGACTGAAGCTTTCTTT. It specifies CASSLGGLTEAFF. The whole variable domain, filled in from reference TRBV19 and TRBJ1-1, reads DGGITQSPKYLFRKEGQNVTLSCEQNLNHDAMYWYRQDPGQGLRLIYYSQIVNDFQKGDIAEGYSVSREKKESFPLTVTSAQKNPTAFYLCASSLGGLTEAFFGQGTRLTVV.

This rearrangement joins TRBV28 to TRBJ2-1; 7 nucleotides match TRBD1. CDR1 and CDR2 (germline): MDHEN, SYDVKM. After removal of 5 bases from V and 4 bases from J, the junction contained 8 bases not matched to a gene. There are 15 residues in the CDR3. In DNA, the CDR3 is TGTGCCAGCAGTGGCAACAGGGGACGATACAATGAGCAGTTCTTC. Encoded protein: CASSGNRGRYNEQFF.

V and J are TRBV5-6 and TRBJ1-5, with D perhaps matching TRBD1 (5 bases). V lost 3 bases and J lost 3, with 10 bases in between. CDR3 size: 14 residues. Germline values: CDR1 SGHDT, CDR2 YYEEEE. The CDR3 sequence: CASSYGQNNQPQHF. CDR3 coding DNA: TGTGCCAGCAGCTATGGACAAAACAATCAGCCCCAGCATTTT.

The chain is built from TRBV5-1 and TRBJ2-3; 11 positions match TRBD1. The CDR3 extends over 17 amino acids. V lost 0 bases and J lost 3; bases outside the gene matches: 6. Looked up from germline, CDR1 is SGHRS and CDR2 is YFSETQ. CDR3 region: CASSLGTGGKTTDTQYF. The CDR3 nucleotides are TGCGCCAGCAGCTTGGGGACAGGGGGCAAGACTACAGATACGCAGTATTTT.

The chain links TRBV5-1 to TRBJ2-3; 8 positions match TRBD2. There are 16 residues in the CDR3. The V segment lost 1 base and the J segment 3 bases; nucleotides outside the gene matches: 7. Germline CDR1 SGHRS, CDR2 YFSETQ. CDR3 nucleotide sequence: TGCGCCAGCAGCTTGAACGGGAGGGCCGATACAGATACGCAGTATTTT. It translates to CASSLNGRADTDTQYF.

This clone came up a few times. Distinct nucleotide sequences in the sample also encode this CDR3. The genes are TRBV19 and TRBJ2-2; D might be TRBD1 (6 bases). CDR1 is LNHDA, CDR2 SQIVND, per germline (reference sequence). This CDR3 region has 13 residues. Trimming stripped 4 bases from V and 5 bases from J, with 8 bases between. The CDR3 bases are TGTGCCAGTAGTAGAACAGGGACCGGGGAGCTGTTTTTT. This gives the protein CASSRTGTGELFF.

V is TRBV4-1 and J is TRBJ2-3; perhaps TRBD2 as D (5 bases). This CDR3 has 15 residues. V lost 6 bases to trimming and J lost 3 bases, with 16 bases between them. The V gene's germline CDR1 is MGHRA and CDR2 YSYEKL. The CDR3 region is CASSRIGLSTDTQYF. In DNA form, the CDR3 reads TGCGCCAGCAGTCGCATCGGACTGAGTACAGATACGCAGTATTTT.

There are many counts of this clone. At the DNA level, this CDR3 is encoded by other sequences in the same sample as well. This chain joins TRBV7-2 and TRBJ1-5; TRBD1 matches at 8 bases. This CDR3 contains 14 residues. After removal of 5 bases from V and 4 bases from J, the junction contained 4 bases not matched to a gene. CDR1 is SGHTA and CDR2 is FQGNSA in the germline V gene. The CDR3 reads CASSKTGGNQPQHF. Here the CDR3 DNA reads TGTGCCAGCAGCAAAACAGGGGGTAATCAGCCCCAGCATTTT.

The chain is built from TRBV5-5 and TRBJ1-3, with unresolved D. V lost 0 bases and J lost 7, with 17 bases in between. The length of the CDR3 is 16 residues. The germline CDR1 and CDR2 sequences are SGHKS and YYEKEE (reference sequence). The DNA for the CDR3 is TGTGCCAGCAGCTTGGGGACGCCCGCACTTAGGAACACCATATATTTT. Translation: CASSLGTPALRNTIYF.

The chain recombines TRBV30 with TRBJ1-1; D gene ambiguous. This CDR3 region has 12 residues. The V end lost 5 bases, the J end lost 5 bases, and 12 bases lay between the germline ends. The germline V gene has CDR1 GTSNPN and CDR2 SVGIG (reference sequence). CDR3 region: CAWEVVVTEAFF. The CDR3 DNA follows: TGTGCCTGGGAGGTGGTGGTTACTGAAGCTTTCTTT.

The rearrangement links TRBV7-8 to TRBJ1-5, with D maybe TRBD1 (6 bases). The CDR3 totals 15 residues. Trimming shortened V by 6 bases and J by 3 bases, and 15 bases separated the two germline ends. Germline V gene sequence: CDR1 SGHVS, CDR2 FQNEAQ. In DNA form, the CDR3 reads TGTGCCAGCAGACCGGGAGGACAGCACAATCAGCCCCAGCATTTT. Residues: CASRPGGQHNQPQHF.

The V call is TRBV6-5, the J call TRBJ1-5; D unresolved. CDR1 and CDR2 (germline): MNHEY, SVGAGI. CDR3 length equals 11 residues. The ends were cut back, 8 bases at V and 7 bases at J, with 9 bases in the middle. The chain's CDR3 is CASDFRQPQHF. CDR3 nucleotides: TGTGCCAGCGATTTTAGGCAGCCCCAGCATTTT.

This clone was observed a single time. J is TRBJ1-5 and V is TRBV30; 8 bases align to TRBD1. Germline CDR1 reads GTSNPN; CDR2 reads SVGIG (reference sequence). This CDR3 contains 13 residues. V shed 3 bases and J 5 bases; nucleotides not matched to a gene: 3. As DNA, the CDR3 is TGTGCCTGGAGCCTACAGGGGGATCAGCCCCAGCATTTT. This encodes CAWSLQGDQPQHF.

The V call is TRBV5-6, the J call TRBJ2-4; D gene unclear. V dropped 0 bases and J dropped 0 bases, with 13 bases sitting between them. Looked up from germline, CDR1 is SGHDT and CDR2 is YYEEEE. CDR3 length equals 17 residues. DNA of the CDR3: TGTGCCAGCAGCTTGGGCGTGAGTGGAGCAGCCAAAAACATTCAGTACTTC. This translates into CASSLGVSGAAKNIQYF.

The chain recombines TRBV10-3 with TRBJ2-7; 8 bases agree with TRBD2. The germline CDR1 and CDR2 sequences are ENHRY and SYGVKD. The junction had 9 bases not matched to a gene; V was cut back by 8 bases and J by 0 bases. The CDR3 loop spans 15 amino acids. This CDR3 is CAIASDAGGSYEQYF. Here the CDR3 DNA reads TGTGCCATCGCTTCTGACGCGGGAGGCTCCTACGAGCAGTACTTC.

The V and J genes are TRBV19 and TRBJ1-3; D ambiguous. V was pared by 3 bases and J by 0 bases, with 6 bases between. The germline V gene has CDR1 LNHDA and CDR2 SQIVND (reference sequence). The CDR3 spans 14 residues. CDR3 coding DNA: TGTGCCAGTAGTATCTCGGACTCTGGAAACACCATATATTTT. Translating it yields CASSISDSGNTIYF.

The chain couples TRBV5-5 to TRBJ2-3, with 8 bases that match TRBD2. V lost 0 bases to trimming and J lost 2 bases; unmatched junction nucleotides: 5. The length of the CDR3 is 16 residues. Germline CDR1 reads SGHKS; CDR2 reads YYEKEE (reference sequence). CDR3 DNA: TGTGCCAGCAGCTTGGTTGAGCGGGGGTTCACAGATACGCAGTATTTT. Amino acid sequence: CASSLVERGFTDTQYF.

This chain uses TRBV2 with TRBJ2-1; 7 positions match TRBD2. V shed 5 bases, J shed 3 bases, and the junction held 7 bases outside the gene matches. Germline assignment: CDR1 SNHLY and CDR2 FYNNEI. The CDR3 loop spans 15 amino acids. CDR3 in DNA: TGTGCCAGCAGTAAGGGGCTAGCGGACTACAATGAGCAGTTCTTC. This encodes CASSKGLADYNEQFF.

This clone has just a few counts. This chain connects TRBV5-4 to TRBJ2-5; D is possibly TRBD2 (6 bases). V was pared by 0 bases and J by 4 bases, with 10 bases between. This CDR3 spans 14 amino acids. The germline V gene encodes CDR1 SGHNT and CDR2 YYREEE (reference sequence). The CDR3 nucleotides are TGTGCCAGCAGCTTGGCATCTAGCGCAGAGACCCAGTACTTC. Translating gives CASSLASSAETQYF.

The chain carries TRBV28 and TRBJ1-5; TRBD1 matches at 7 bases. Trimming took 9 bases from V and 4 from J; bases not matched to a gene: 9. The CDR3 contains 14 residues. CDR1 is MDHEN and CDR2 is SYDVKM in the germline V gene. DNA of the CDR3: TGTGCCAGTGCCCCGGGACAGAGAAATCAGCCCCAGCATTTT. It encodes CASAPGQRNQPQHF.